Listed below are T cell receptor beta chains from one sample, sequenced in a study of response to subunit inactivated influenza vaccine. One entry per CDR3 protein, called by TCRdb with MiXCR from the RT-PCR reads. The profile covers 450,000 to 550,000 distinct CDR3 sequences, with around 25% appearing a single time and about 1.9% taken by the ten largest. Sample: CD4+ T cells sorted from PBMCs, taken roughly 5 days after vaccination. The source is a man between 45 and 60 years old who received an inactivated influenza vaccine. Both conserved end residues are part of each CDR3. The order of the fields is D gene, J gene, V gene, clone size, CDR3 protein, CDR3 DNA. The D gene is left open where the match is weak. The listing skips clone size in some rows; elsewhere it reads once, few, many or a size class.

D: NA
J: TRBJ2-7
V: TRBV30
size: NA
CDR3: CAWSMTAYEQYF
DNA: TGTGCCTGGAGTATGACGGCCTACGAGCAGTACTTC

D: TRBD1
J: TRBJ1-1
V: TRBV29-1
size: few
CDR3: CSVKYRAGGGPEAFF
DNA: TGCAGCGTTAAATATCGGGCAGGGGGTGGACCTGAAGCTTTCTTT

D: NA
J: TRBJ2-7
V: TRBV6-5
size: NA
CDR3: CASSSRTESSYEQYF
DNA: TGTGCCAGCAGTTCCCGGACAGAGAGCTCCTACGAGCAGTACTTC

D: TRBD2
J: TRBJ2-7
V: TRBV4-2
size: NA
CDR3: CASSQGTGTSGLEQYF
DNA: TGTGCCAGCAGCCAAGGGACCGGGACTAGCGGACTCGAGCAGTACTTC

D: TRBD2
J: TRBJ2-1
V: TRBV20-1
size: NA
CDR3: CSALLTSGVSSSYNEQFF
DNA: TGCAGTGCTCTCCTGACTAGCGGGGTCTCGAGCTCCTACAATGAGCAGTTCTTC

D: TRBD1
J: TRBJ1-5
V: TRBV2
size: NA
CDR3: CASKEDPQGNQPQHF
DNA: TGTGCCAGCAAGGAGGATCCACAGGGGAATCAGCCCCAGCATTTT

D: NA
J: TRBJ1-2
V: TRBV12-3/TRBV12-4
size: few
CDR3: CASRDRANYGYTF
DNA: TGTGCCAGCAGGGACCGAGCTAACTATGGCTACACCTTC

D: NA
J: TRBJ2-5
V: TRBV9
size: few
CDR3: CASSPLAGPQETQYF
DNA: TGTGCCAGCAGCCCCTTGGCAGGCCCGCAAGAGACCCAGTACTTC

D: TRBD1
J: TRBJ2-7
V: TRBV5-1
size: few
CDR3: CASSRDSFSYEQYF
DNA: TGCGCCAGCAGCCGGGACAGTTTCTCCTACGAGCAGTACTTC

D: TRBD1
J: TRBJ1-1
V: TRBV27
size: NA
CDR3: CASSFQQGALNTEAFF
DNA: TGTGCCAGCAGTTTTCAGCAGGGGGCTTTGAACACTGAAGCTTTCTTT

D: TRBD2
J: TRBJ2-7
V: TRBV5-1
size: few
CDR3: CASSPGTSGANYEQYF
DNA: TGCGCCAGCAGTCCCGGGACTAGCGGGGCAAACTACGAGCAGTACTTC

D: TRBD2
J: TRBJ2-3
V: TRBV29-1
size: many
CDR3: CSVVGRGGRASSTDTQYF
DNA: TGCAGCGTTGTCGGCCGGGGGGGCCGAGCGTCTAGCACAGATACGCAGTATTTT

D: NA
J: TRBJ2-7
V: TRBV20-1
size: NA
CDR3: CSANPVIGGLEQYF
DNA: TGCAGTGCGAATCCGGTCATAGGGGGGCTCGAGCAGTACTTC

D: TRBD1
J: TRBJ1-1
V: TRBV20-1
size: NA
CDR3: CSAMTPTGAFEAFF
DNA: TGCAGTGCTATGACCCCGACAGGGGCCTTTGAAGCTTTCTTT

D: NA
J: TRBJ2-3
V: TRBV28
size: NA
CDR3: CASMTEGDTQYF
DNA: TGTGCCAGCATGACCGAGGGAGATACGCAGTATTTT

D: TRBD2
J: TRBJ2-3
V: TRBV10-3
size: few
CDR3: CAITRGTSGSADTQYF
DNA: TGTGCCATCACCCGCGGGACTAGCGGGAGTGCGGATACGCAGTATTTT

D: NA
J: TRBJ2-2
V: TRBV7-2
size: NA
CDR3: CASSPRGYTGELFF
DNA: TGTGCCAGCAGCCCAAGGGGGTACACCGGGGAGCTGTTTTTT

D: NA
J: TRBJ2-1
V: TRBV29-1
size: few
CDR3: CSVEESGQPYNEQFF
DNA: TGCAGCGTTGAAGAGTCAGGTCAGCCCTACAATGAGCAGTTCTTC

D: TRBD1
J: TRBJ2-1
V: TRBV7-2
size: few
CDR3: CASSKTGTGWGEQFF
DNA: TGTGCCAGCAGCAAGACCGGGACAGGGTGGGGTGAGCAGTTCTTC

D: NA
J: TRBJ2-5
V: TRBV5-4
size: NA
CDR3: CASSRLGGETQYF
DNA: TGTGCCAGCAGCCGGCTAGGGGGGGAGACCCAGTACTTC

D: TRBD2
J: TRBJ2-7
V: TRBV30
size: NA
CDR3: CAWRAGTVSYEQYF
DNA: TGTGCCTGGAGAGCGGGGACGGTCTCCTACGAGCAGTACTTC

D: TRBD1
J: TRBJ2-2
V: TRBV5-1
size: NA
CDR3: CASSERTGNTGELFF
DNA: TGCGCCAGTAGCGAAAGGACAGGGAATACCGGGGAGCTGTTTTTT

D: TRBD1
J: TRBJ2-2
V: TRBV6-2/TRBV6-3
size: NA
CDR3: CASSYGTGNTGELFF
DNA: TGTGCCAGCAGTTACGGGACAGGGAACACCGGGGAGCTGTTTTTT

D: TRBD1
J: TRBJ2-7
V: TRBV7-2
size: NA
CDR3: CASSLDRGTFYEQYF
DNA: TGTGCCAGCAGCTTAGACAGGGGAACCTTCTACGAGCAGTACTTC

D: TRBD1
J: TRBJ2-5
V: TRBV5-1
size: few
CDR3: CASREWTSGGEKTQYF
DNA: TGCGCCAGCAGAGAATGGACGTCAGGGGGCGAGAAGACCCAGTACTTC

D: TRBD2
J: TRBJ2-2
V: TRBV30
size: NA
CDR3: CAWSPGLTGELFF
DNA: TGTGCCTGGAGTCCGGGACTAACCGGGGAGCTGTTTTTT

D: TRBD1
J: TRBJ2-1
V: TRBV4-2
size: many
CDR3: CASSQRTGGSSYNEQFF
DNA: TGTGCCAGCAGCCAGCGGACAGGGGGAAGCTCCTACAATGAGCAGTTCTTC

D: NA
J: TRBJ1-5
V: TRBV21-1
size: few
CDR3: CASSKEGKGESNQPQHF
DNA: TGTGCCAGCAGCAAAGAGGGCAAGGGGGAGAGCAATCAGCCCCAGCATTTT

D: NA
J: TRBJ1-4
V: TRBV30
size: few
CDR3: CAWSGDSNEKLFF
DNA: TGTGCCTGGAGTGGAGACAGTAATGAAAAACTGTTTTTT

D: NA
J: TRBJ2-7
V: TRBV7-2
size: NA
CDR3: CASSPSGHGYEQYF
DNA: TGTGCCAGCAGCCCTTCAGGGCACGGCTACGAGCAGTACTTC

D: TRBD2
J: TRBJ2-1
V: TRBV7-6
size: NA
CDR3: CASSSPLAEGLNEQFF
DNA: TGTGCCAGCAGCTCACCCCTAGCGGAGGGGCTGAATGAGCAGTTCTTC

D: NA
J: TRBJ2-3
V: TRBV4-3
size: few
CDR3: CASSQDVTGSRRAQYF
DNA: TGCGCCAGCAGCCAAGACGTAACAGGCTCGCGGCGGGCGCAGTATTTT

D: TRBD2
J: TRBJ2-3
V: TRBV5-6
size: NA
CDR3: CASSLAASGKRTDTQYF
DNA: TGTGCCAGCAGCTTGGCGGCCAGCGGGAAACGGACAGATACGCAGTATTTT

D: TRBD2
J: TRBJ2-1
V: TRBV20-1
size: few
CDR3: CSASSTSGINEQFF
DNA: TGCAGTGCTAGCTCGACTAGCGGAATAAATGAGCAGTTCTTC

D: TRBD2
J: TRBJ2-1
V: TRBV10-3
size: few
CDR3: CAISDPGGSSYNEQFF
DNA: TGTGCCATCAGTGACCCGGGAGGAAGCTCCTACAATGAGCAGTTCTTC

D: TRBD1
J: TRBJ2-1
V: TRBV12-3/TRBV12-4
size: NA
CDR3: CASSSPGTVYNEQFF
DNA: TGTGCCAGCAGTTCTCCCGGGACAGTCTACAATGAGCAGTTCTTC

D: NA
J: TRBJ2-1
V: TRBV27
size: few
CDR3: CASSFHNEQFF
DNA: TGTGCCAGCAGTTTCCACAATGAGCAGTTCTTC

D: TRBD1
J: TRBJ2-1
V: TRBV20-1
size: few
CDR3: CSAARSTGGNEQFF
DNA: TGCAGTGCTGCAAGATCGACAGGGGGTAATGAGCAGTTCTTC

D: NA
J: TRBJ2-7
V: TRBV12-3/TRBV12-4
size: few
CDR3: CASRRDRRQEQYF
DNA: TGTGCCAGCAGGAGGGACCGCCGTCAGGAGCAGTACTTC

D: TRBD2
J: TRBJ2-5
V: TRBV5-1
size: few
CDR3: CASSFSLAGGETQYF
DNA: TGCGCCAGCAGCTTCTCTCTAGCGGGCGGAGAGACCCAGTACTTC

D: TRBD1
J: TRBJ2-7
V: TRBV3-1
size: NA
CDR3: CASSQLQGNPYEQYF
DNA: TGTGCCAGCAGCCAACTACAGGGGAACCCCTACGAGCAGTACTTC

D: NA
J: TRBJ2-1
V: TRBV5-1
size: NA
CDR3: CASSLDSSASSYNEQFF
DNA: TGCGCCAGCAGCTTGGATTCTAGCGCGAGCTCCTACAATGAGCAGTTCTTC

D: NA
J: TRBJ1-3
V: TRBV4-1
size: few
CDR3: CASSQDKGMGGNTIYF
DNA: TGCGCCAGCAGCCAAGATAAGGGCATGGGAGGAAACACCATATATTTT

D: NA
J: TRBJ2-1
V: TRBV28
size: few
CDR3: CASSLSARDVRNEQFF
DNA: TGTGCCAGCAGTTTATCGGCTCGGGACGTTCGGAATGAGCAGTTCTTC

D: NA
J: TRBJ2-3
V: TRBV20-1
size: many
CDR3: CSARIRKKIFGDTQYF
DNA: TGCAGTGCTAGAATCAGAAAAAAGATATTTGGAGATACGCAGTATTTT

D: TRBD2
J: TRBJ2-7
V: TRBV6-1
size: many
CDR3: CASRPGTSGPYEQYF
DNA: TGTGCCAGCAGACCCGGGACTAGCGGCCCCTACGAGCAGTACTTC

D: TRBD1
J: TRBJ1-2
V: TRBV7-2
size: NA
CDR3: CASSEGPGQGDGYTF
DNA: TGTGCCAGCAGCGAGGGACCGGGACAGGGGGACGGCTACACCTTC

D: TRBD1
J: TRBJ1-1
V: TRBV3-1
size: NA
CDR3: CASSLETGKRTEAFF
DNA: TGTGCCAGCAGCCTCGAGACAGGGAAACGCACTGAAGCTTTCTTT

D: TRBD1
J: TRBJ2-5
V: TRBV2
size: NA
CDR3: CASNRDSYQETQYF
DNA: TGTGCCAGCAATCGGGACAGCTACCAAGAGACCCAGTACTTC